The rows below give T cell receptor beta chains drawn from one sample of a study of cytomegalovirus exposure and HLA in healthy donors. Measured with immunoSEQ multiplex PCR; TCRdb has only the in-frame clones, and not every one. Of 99,000 or so clones in the sample, around 79% were seen once. Sample: PBMCs. The receptors were gathered from a man in his sixties in good health and CMV-seropositive. The CDR3 runs from the conserved cysteine through the conserved F or W. A D gene is named only where the DNA matches it firmly. Clone size is stated in some rows and not others, as once, few, many or a class when expanded.

CDR3 protein: CASSVGAGKAYEQYF
CDR3 DNA: TGTGCCAGCAGCGTAGGGGCAGGGAAGGCCTACGAGCAGTACTTC
V gene: TRBV9
D gene: .
clone size: .
J gene: TRBJ2-7

CDR3 protein: CASSISGSTGAYEQYF
CDR3 DNA: TGTGCCAGTAGTATTAGTGGGTCGACAGGAGCATACGAGCAGTACTTC
V gene: TRBV19
D gene: .
clone size: .
J gene: TRBJ2-7

CDR3 protein: CSVEDRSEKLFF
CDR3 DNA: TGCAGCGTTGAAGATCGGTCCGAAAAACTGTTTTTT
V gene: TRBV29-1
D gene: .
clone size: once
J gene: TRBJ1-4

CDR3 protein: CASSPQGSSYEQYF
CDR3 DNA: TGCGCCAGCAGCCCCCAGGGAAGCTCCTACGAGCAGTACTTC
V gene: TRBV5-1
D gene: .
clone size: .
J gene: TRBJ2-7

CDR3 protein: CASSYRGGTDTQYF
CDR3 DNA: TGTGCCAGCAGTTACCGGGGGGGCACAGATACGCAGTATTTT
V gene: TRBV6-5
D gene: TRBD2
clone size: .
J gene: TRBJ2-3

CDR3 protein: CASSQALVGVKVYEQYF
CDR3 DNA: TGCGCCAGCAGCCAAGCCCTAGTCGGGGTCAAAGTCTACGAGCAGTACTTC
V gene: TRBV4-3
D gene: .
clone size: .
J gene: TRBJ2-7

CDR3 protein: CASSPPAGRYNEQFF
CDR3 DNA: TGTGCCAGCTCACCACCCGCAGGGCGATACAATGAGCAGTTCTTC
V gene: TRBV18
D gene: .
clone size: .
J gene: TRBJ2-1

CDR3 protein: CAWSVQGTEKLFF
CDR3 DNA: TGTGCCTGGAGTGTACAGGGGACTGAAAAACTGTTTTTT
V gene: TRBV30
D gene: TRBD1
clone size: once
J gene: TRBJ1-4

CDR3 protein: CAITGGATNYGYTF
CDR3 DNA: TGTGCCATCACCGGAGGGGCTACGAACTATGGCTACACCTTC
V gene: TRBV10-3
D gene: .
clone size: .
J gene: TRBJ1-2

CDR3 protein: CASSSPQGDGYTF
CDR3 DNA: TGTGCCAGCAGCTCTCCACAGGGAGATGGCTACACCTTC
V gene: TRBV7-3
D gene: .
clone size: .
J gene: TRBJ1-2

CDR3 protein: CASSTRTGGNQPQHF
CDR3 DNA: TGTGCCAGCAGCACCCGGACAGGGGGCAATCAGCCCCAGCATTTT
V gene: TRBV6-1
D gene: TRBD1
clone size: few
J gene: TRBJ1-5

CDR3 protein: CASSPLEGWGGAFF
CDR3 DNA: TGTGCCAGCAGCCCCTTAGAGGGTTGGGGTGGAGCTTTCTTT
V gene: TRBV7-9
D gene: .
clone size: .
J gene: TRBJ1-1

CDR3 protein: CASSYLGAIEAFF
CDR3 DNA: TGTGCCAGCAGTTACTTGGGGGCTATTGAAGCTTTCTTT
V gene: TRBV6-5
D gene: .
clone size: .
J gene: TRBJ1-1

CDR3 protein: CASSLEEGPYGYTF
CDR3 DNA: TGTGCCAGCAGCTTGGAGGAGGGACCTTATGGCTACACCTTC
V gene: TRBV5-5
D gene: .
clone size: .
J gene: TRBJ1-2

CDR3 protein: CASSMALGRRGSSYEQYF
CDR3 DNA: TGTGCCAGCAGTATGGCCCTAGGCAGGAGGGGCTCCTCCTACGAGCAGTACTTC
V gene: TRBV28
D gene: .
clone size: .
J gene: TRBJ2-7

CDR3 protein: CASSPGGTFEAFF
CDR3 DNA: TGTGCCAGCAGCCCCGGAGGGACCTTTGAAGCTTTCTTT
V gene: TRBV7-3
D gene: .
clone size: few
J gene: TRBJ1-1

CDR3 protein: CASSPETALNTEAFF
CDR3 DNA: TGTGCCAGCTCACCCGAGACAGCCCTGAACACTGAAGCTTTCTTT
V gene: TRBV18
D gene: .
clone size: once
J gene: TRBJ1-1

CDR3 protein: CASSPGQASGTGELFF
CDR3 DNA: TGCGCCAGCAGCCCGGGACAGGCGAGCGGCACCGGGGAGCTGTTTTTT
V gene: TRBV5-1
D gene: TRBD1
clone size: .
J gene: TRBJ2-2

CDR3 protein: CASSQTGGTDEAFF
CDR3 DNA: TGTGCCAGCAGCCAAACAGGGGGAACTGATGAAGCTTTCTTT
V gene: TRBV5-6
D gene: TRBD1
clone size: .
J gene: TRBJ1-1

CDR3 protein: CASNQAGRYNEQFF
CDR3 DNA: TGTGCCAGCAACCAAGCGGGCCGCTACAATGAGCAGTTCTTC
V gene: TRBV6-6
D gene: .
clone size: .
J gene: TRBJ2-1

CDR3 protein: CASSQLTTDTQYF
CDR3 DNA: TGTGCCAGCAGCCAACTAACCACAGATACGCAGTATTTT
V gene: TRBV9
D gene: .
clone size: .
J gene: TRBJ2-3

CDR3 protein: CATLAGGPDTQYF
CDR3 DNA: TGTGCCACCTTAGCGGGGGGGCCGGATACGCAGTATTTT
V gene: TRBV18
D gene: TRBD2
clone size: .
J gene: TRBJ2-3

CDR3 protein: CSARGGFPYTF
CDR3 DNA: TGCAGTGCAAGAGGAGGGTTCCCCTACACCTTC
V gene: TRBV20-1
D gene: .
clone size: .
J gene: TRBJ1-2

CDR3 protein: CAWSQRRDTQYF
CDR3 DNA: TGTGCCTGGAGCCAACGGAGGGATACGCAGTATTTT
V gene: TRBV30
D gene: .
clone size: .
J gene: TRBJ2-3

CDR3 protein: CASGTDGTGTVGYTF
CDR3 DNA: TGTGCCAGCGGGACGGACGGGACAGGGACCGTTGGCTACACCTTC
V gene: TRBV6-7
D gene: TRBD1
clone size: .
J gene: TRBJ1-2

CDR3 protein: CSSSLVTGDTEAFF
CDR3 DNA: TGTTCCAGCAGCTTAGTTACAGGGGACACTGAAGCTTTCTTT
V gene: TRBV7-9
D gene: TRBD1
clone size: .
J gene: TRBJ1-1

CDR3 protein: CASRADKFYEQYF
CDR3 DNA: TGTGCCAGCAGAGCAGACAAGTTCTACGAGCAGTACTTC
V gene: TRBV28
D gene: .
clone size: .
J gene: TRBJ2-7